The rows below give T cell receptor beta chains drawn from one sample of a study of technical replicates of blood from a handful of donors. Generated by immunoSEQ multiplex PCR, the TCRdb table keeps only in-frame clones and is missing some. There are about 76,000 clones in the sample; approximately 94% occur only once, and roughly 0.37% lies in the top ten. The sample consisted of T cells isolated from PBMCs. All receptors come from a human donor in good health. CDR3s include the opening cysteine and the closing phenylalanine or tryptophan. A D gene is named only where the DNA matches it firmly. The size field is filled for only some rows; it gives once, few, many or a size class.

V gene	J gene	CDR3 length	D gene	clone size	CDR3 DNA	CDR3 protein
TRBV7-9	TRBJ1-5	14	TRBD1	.	TGTGCCAGCAGCAAGGGGGCTGGCAATCAGCCCCAGCATTTT	CASSKGAGNQPQHF
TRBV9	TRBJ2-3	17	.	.	TGTGCCAGCAGCGAAACTAAAGGGGGAGTATCGCCAGATACGCAGTATTTT	CASSETKGGVSPDTQYF
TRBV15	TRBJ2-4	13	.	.	TGTGCCACCAGCAGAGCAGTCTTAAACATTCAGTACTTC	CATSRAVLNIQYF
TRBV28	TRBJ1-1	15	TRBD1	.	TGTGCCAGCAGTGGTACAGGGGCCCGGAACACTGAAGCTTTCTTT	CASSGTGARNTEAFF
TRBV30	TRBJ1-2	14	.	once	TGTGCCTGGGAGGGCACCCTATCTAACTATGGCTACACCTTC	CAWEGTLSNYGYTF
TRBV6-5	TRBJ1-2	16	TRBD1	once	TGTGCCAGCAGCTACAGGGGCGGTCCACCTAACTATGGCTACACCTTC	CASSYRGGPPNYGYTF
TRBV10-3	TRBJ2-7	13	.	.	TGTGCCTCCATCGGCGGGTTCACCTACGAGCAGTACTTC	CASIGGFTYEQYF
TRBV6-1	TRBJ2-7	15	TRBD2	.	TGTGCCAGCAGTGGGACTAGCGGGGGCCCTTACGAGCAGTACTTC	CASSGTSGGPYEQYF
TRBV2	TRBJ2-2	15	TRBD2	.	TGTGCCAGCAGTGAAGATAGCGGGAGCACCGGGGAGCTGTTTTTT	CASSEDSGSTGELFF
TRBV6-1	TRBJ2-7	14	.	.	TGTGCCAGCAGTGTTGAGACAGGTGACTACGAGCAGTACTTC	CASSVETGDYEQYF
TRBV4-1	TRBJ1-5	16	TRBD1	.	TGCGCCAGCAGCCCCATAGAGGACAGGGCCGATCAGCCCCAGCATTTT	CASSPIEDRADQPQHF
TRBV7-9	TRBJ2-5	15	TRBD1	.	TGTGCCAGCAGCCCTAGGGAGACAGGGCAAGAGACCCAGTACTTC	CASSPRETGQETQYF
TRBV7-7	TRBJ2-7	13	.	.	TGTGCTAGCAGCTTATTGGGGCAATACGAGCAGTACTTC	CASSLLGQYEQYF
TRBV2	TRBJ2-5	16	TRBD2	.	TGTGCCAGCAGTGAACCCTTAGCGGGAGAGAAGGAGACCCAGTACTTC	CASSEPLAGEKETQYF
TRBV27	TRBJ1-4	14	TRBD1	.	TGTGCCAGCAGACTCGGGACAGGGAATGAAAAACTGTTTTTT	CASRLGTGNEKLFF
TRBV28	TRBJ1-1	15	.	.	TGTGCCAACAGTTTATTACCGGGTCCGAACACTGAAGCTTTCTTT	CANSLLPGPNTEAFF
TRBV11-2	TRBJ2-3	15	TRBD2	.	TGTGCCAGCAGCTTGACTAGCGGGAGAGTAGATACGCAGTATTTT	CASSLTSGRVDTQYF
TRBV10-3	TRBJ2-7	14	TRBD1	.	TGTGCCATCAGTACAGGGGGCGTCACCTACGAGCAGTACTTC	CAISTGGVTYEQYF
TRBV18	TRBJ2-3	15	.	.	TGTGCCAGCTCACCTAATAGCGGTGCCACAGATACGCAGTATTTT	CASSPNSGATDTQYF
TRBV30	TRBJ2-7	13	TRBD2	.	TGTGCCTTCGACCCTAGCGGGACCACCGAGCAGTACTTC	CAFDPSGTTEQYF
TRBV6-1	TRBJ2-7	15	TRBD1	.	TGTGCCAGCAGTGAATCAGGGACAGGGAGCTACGAGCAGTACTTC	CASSESGTGSYEQYF
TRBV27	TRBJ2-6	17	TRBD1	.	TGTGCCAGCAGTTTAGACAGGGGGACACTGGGGGCCAACGTCCTGACTTTC	CASSLDRGTLGANVLTF
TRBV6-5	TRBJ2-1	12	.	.	TGTGCCAGCAGCCCAACCCGGGGTGAGCAGTTCTTC	CASSPTRGEQFF
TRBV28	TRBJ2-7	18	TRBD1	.	TGTGCCAGCAGTTACAACTTACGTAGGGACAGGGGACCCTACGAGCAGTACTTC	CASSYNLRRDRGPYEQYF
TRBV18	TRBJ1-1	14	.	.	TGTGCCAGCTCATCCTCTGGGCGGGGAAATGAAGCTTTCTTT	CASSSSGRGNEAFF
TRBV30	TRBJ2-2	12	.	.	TGTGCCTGGGCAGGGGTGTACGGGGAGCTGTTTTTT	CAWAGVYGELFF
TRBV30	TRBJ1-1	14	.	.	TGTGCCTGGAGTCCCCCCGGGGTGAACACTGAAGCTTTCTTT	CAWSPPGVNTEAFF
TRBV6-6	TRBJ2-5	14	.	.	TGTGCCAGCAGACTCGCTAGCGTGCAAGAGACCCAGTACTTC	CASRLASVQETQYF
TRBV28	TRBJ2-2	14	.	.	TGTGCCAGCGGACAGACTGTAAACACCGGGGAGCTGTTTTTT	CASGQTVNTGELFF
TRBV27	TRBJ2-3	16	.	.	TGTGCCAGCAGGGCAACCTCCGGGTCCATCACAGATACGCAGTATTTT	CASRATSGSITDTQYF
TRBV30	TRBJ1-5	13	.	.	TGTGCCTGGACGCGCGAGAGCAATCAGCCCCAGCATTTT	CAWTRESNQPQHF
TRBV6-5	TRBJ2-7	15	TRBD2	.	TGTGCCAGCAGTTACACTAGCGGGAGTCCCCACGAGCAGTACTTC	CASSYTSGSPHEQYF
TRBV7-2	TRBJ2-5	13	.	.	TGTGCCAGCAGCTTAGTAGGAGGTGAGACCCAGTACTTC	CASSLVGGETQYF
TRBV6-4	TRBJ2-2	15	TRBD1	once	TGTGCCAGCAGCCCTGGACAGGGAATCACCGGGGAGCTGTTTTTT	CASSPGQGITGELFF
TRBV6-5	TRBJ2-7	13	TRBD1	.	TGTGCCAGCAGGGCAGGGGGTACCTACGAGCAGTACTTC	CASRAGGTYEQYF
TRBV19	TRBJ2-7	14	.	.	TGTGCCAGTAGTATAGTTAGGGGTTCCTACGAGCAGTACTTC	CASSIVRGSYEQYF